This T cell receptor beta chain was documented in a study of CD8+CD57+ T cells in acquired aplastic anemia. Across the study: DNA recovered from sorted CD4+ and CD8+ cells had a mean of about 3 ug.

The authors sequenced patients whose flow cytometry had shown CD8+CD57+ cell expansion. V was shortened by 1 base and J by 1 base, with 11 bases between the two germline ends. The germline V gene encodes CDR1 SGHAT and CDR2 FQDESV (reference sequence). CDR3 length equals 16 residues. TCR beta VDJ and CDR3 profiles were obtained from a genomic DNA template. TCRdb reprocessed the reads with MiXCR, giving one entry per CDR3 protein. The profile shows about 58,000 distinct CDR3 sequences, approximately 50% of them singletons. This chain uses TRBV11-1 with TRBJ1-5; D ambiguous. This TCR derives from a human donor with aplastic anemia. Sequencing input: sorted CD4+, CD8+, or CD8+CD57+ T cells (not recorded which) from PBMCs. CDR3 protein: CASSLGGRGSNQPQHF. The CDR3 DNA follows: TGTGCCAGCAGCTTAGGCGGGCGCGGGAGCAATCAGCCCCAGCATTTT.